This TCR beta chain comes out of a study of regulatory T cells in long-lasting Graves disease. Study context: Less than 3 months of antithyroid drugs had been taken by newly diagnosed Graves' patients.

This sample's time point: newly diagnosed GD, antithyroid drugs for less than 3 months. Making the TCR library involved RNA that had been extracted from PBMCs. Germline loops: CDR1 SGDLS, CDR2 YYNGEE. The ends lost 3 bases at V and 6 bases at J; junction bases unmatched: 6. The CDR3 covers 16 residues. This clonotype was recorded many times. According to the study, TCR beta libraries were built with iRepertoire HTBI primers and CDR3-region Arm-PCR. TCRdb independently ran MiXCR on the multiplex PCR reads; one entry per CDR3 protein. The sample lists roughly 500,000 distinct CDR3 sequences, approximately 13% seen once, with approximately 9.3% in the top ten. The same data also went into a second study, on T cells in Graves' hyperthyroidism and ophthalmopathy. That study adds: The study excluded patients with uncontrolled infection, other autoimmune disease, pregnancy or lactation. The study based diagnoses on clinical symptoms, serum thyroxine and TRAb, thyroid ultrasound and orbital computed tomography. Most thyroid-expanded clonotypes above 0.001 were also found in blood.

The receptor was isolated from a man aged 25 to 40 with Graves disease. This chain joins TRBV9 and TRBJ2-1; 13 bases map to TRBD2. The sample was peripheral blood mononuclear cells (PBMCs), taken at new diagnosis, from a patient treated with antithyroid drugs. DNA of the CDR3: TGTGCCAGCAGCGCGGCGGGACTAGCGGGAATCAATGAGCAGTTCTTC. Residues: CASSAAGLAGINEQFF.